The present T cell receptor beta chain was sequenced within a study of blood T cell repertoires in COVID-19. Overall study context: Acute and convalescent COVID-19 specimens originated in the United States, Italy and Spain.

The method was immunoSEQ multiplex PCR; TCRdb's version includes in-frame clones alone and lacks a portion of them. Of hundreds of thousands of clones in the sample, approximately 84% are singletons; the top ten hold roughly 1%. Germline V gene data show CDR1 as SGDLS and CDR2 as YYNGEE. This CDR3 is 14 amino acids long. V lost 4 bases, J lost 1 base, and 12 bases lay in between. Participants' reported clinical history set cohort assignment. Either two negative PCRs, clearance, or symptom resolution qualified Cohort 3 donors as recovered. The V call is TRBV9, the J call TRBJ2-7, with D maybe TRBD1 (6 bases). The sequenced sample was PBMCs or T cells enriched from blood (not recorded which). The source of this sequence is a woman aged 30 to 39 who had recovered from COVID-19. The CDR3 sequence is CASSTRQESYEQYF. As DNA, the CDR3 is TGTGCCAGCAGCACCCGACAGGAGTCCTACGAGCAGTACTTC.